Sequencing of this T cell receptor beta chain was carried out in a study of cytomegalovirus exposure and HLA in healthy donors. The PCR made use of 60 Vbeta and 13 Jbeta primers. Profiled with immunoSEQ multiplex PCR; TCRdb holds only in-frame clones, not every one. The sample contains around 100,000 clones, roughly 68% of which appear only once. In regard to this clone: Its antigen is currently unknown.

Findings of the study overall: Among the sequence variants, a highly shared cluster was likely an artifact of sequencing. Further analysis was carried out later, and it showed several of the most significant clusters appearing linked to common viral pathogens.

There are 16 residues in the CDR3. Germline V gene data show CDR1 as SGHNT and CDR2 as YENEEA. V was clipped by 4 bases and J by 6 bases, with 18 bases between them. Material: PBMCs. The receptor was isolated from a young man in good health and CMV-seropositive. V usage is TRBV11-3 and J usage is TRBJ2-2, with D possibly being TRBD1 (6 bases). CDR3 DNA sequence: TGTGCCAGCAGCTCCCTTGACCAGGGGACGGCCGGGGAGCTGTTTTTT. This gives the protein CASSSLDQGTAGELFF.